The sequence of this T cell receptor (beta chain) was determined in a study of cytomegalovirus exposure and HLA in healthy donors. The CDR3 contains 16 residues. The germline gives CDR1 KGHSH, CDR2 LQKENI. Trimming removed 4 bases from V and 0 bases from J; junction bases left unmatched: 2. 60 Vbeta and 13 Jbeta primers were used in PCR. TCRdb keeps only in-frame clones here, not all; method: immunoSEQ multiplex PCR. There are 200,000 or so clones in the sample; approximately 80% occur only once, and 4.5% to 7.5% lies in the top ten. Sample: PBMCs. This sequence joins TRBV18 and TRBJ2-7; the match to TRBD2 covers 14 bases. The clonotype originates from a woman aged 25 to 39 in good health and CMV-seropositive. CDR3 DNA sequence: TGTGCCAGCTCACAGACTAGCGGGAGGGTCTCCTACGAGCAGTACTTC. Translated: CASSQTSGRVSYEQYF.